The 8 T cell receptor beta chains reported below all come from one sample, sequenced in a study of CXCR3-negative and CXCR3-positive naive CD8 T cells. Study conclusions and caveats: Comparison of naive cells showed more hydrophobic TRB CDR3s in CXCR3-positive than in CXCR3-negative naive cells.

No antigen is known for these receptors. The study made its TRB cDNA libraries by 5' RACE, adding UMI labels. With the 5' RACE reads reprocessed, TCRdb shows one record per CDR3 protein and no DNA. The sample yields some 120,000 distinct CDR3 sequences, of which the top ten take up 0.35% to 0.4%. The sample taken for sequencing was naive CXCR3+ CD8+ T cells from blood. Indicated subset: CD45RO-CCR7+CD27+CD95- naive CD8+ T cells expressing CXCR3 (TNR3+). The receptors were sampled from a human donor in good health. Some clones in this sample may be carry-over from other donors' samples.

CDR3 amino acids: CASTSLSEGALGGYTF. The gene calls are TRBV3-1 and TRBJ1-2; without DNA, the TCRdb call of TRBD1 cannot be checked. The length of the CDR3 is 16 residues. Germline V gene data show CDR1 as LGHDT and CDR2 as YNNKEL (reference sequence).

The chain joins TRBV4-3 to TRBJ2-1; TCRdb gives TRBD2 as the D gene, but with no DNA this cannot be confirmed. CDR3 length: 16 amino acids. Per the germline V gene, CDR1 is LGHNA and CDR2 is YSLEER. CDR3 region: CASSHGSGSTYNEQFF.

The chain employs TRBV4-2 and TRBJ2-7; TCRdb outputs TRBD1, but without DNA this stays unchecked. The CDR3 consists of 16 residues. Germline CDR1 reads LGHNA; CDR2 reads YNFKEQ. The CDR3 is CASSQDESGGGYGQYF.

The rearrangement links TRBV7-9 to TRBJ2-5; absent DNA, TCRdb's TRBD2 call cannot be checked. CDR1 is SEHNR, CDR2 FQNEAQ, per germline (reference sequence). There are 16 residues in the CDR3. The CDR3 is CASSPRVLESRETQYF.

The chain combines TRBV29-1 with TRBJ2-7; TCRdb picks TRBD2, but there is no DNA to check that call. Germline loops: CDR1 SQVTM, CDR2 ANQGSEA. There are 13 residues in the CDR3. CDR3 sequence reads: CSVDGRDSYEQYF.

The chain has TRBV7-9 and TRBJ2-1. There are 13 residues in the CDR3. Germline CDR1 and CDR2: SEHNR and FQNEAQ (reference sequence). This chain's CDR3 is CASSSHNNNEQFF.

This chain uses TRBV7-6 with TRBJ2-1; there is no DNA to check the TCRdb D call of TRBD1. Germline V gene lookup returns CDR1 SGHVS and CDR2 FNYEAQ. The CDR3 is made up of 15 amino acids. The CDR3 spells CASSLERALNNEQFF.

V usage is TRBV12-3 or TRBV12-4 and J usage is TRBJ2-3. CDR3 length: 14 amino acids. This CDR3 reads CASSFLAERDTQYF.